Each of the 32 T cell receptor beta chains below was sequenced from the same sample in a study of blood T cells in healthy people across ages. A sample-barcoded 5' primer and a J-beta primer mix were used in a second PCR of about 7 to 12 cycles. Via MiXCR, TCRdb re-called the 5' RACE reads, giving one row per CDR3 protein. The repertoire holds about 1,800,000 distinct CDR3 sequences, with roughly 30% as singletons. The sequencing input was blood. The receptors derive from a woman younger than 45 in good health.

J is TRBJ2-5 and V is TRBV7-2; possibly TRBD2 for D (5 bases). The V end was cut by 3 bases, the J end by 14 bases, with 19 bases between. The germline V gene encodes CDR1 SGHTA and CDR2 FQGNSA. The CDR3 loop spans 13 amino acids. Here the CDR3 DNA reads TGTGCCAGCAGCTTTTGGGCGGGCTACGAGCATTACTTC. Translated, it gives CASSFWAGYEHYF.

This clonotype is a singleton in its sample. This chain connects TRBV9 to TRBJ2-1, with 7 bases fitting TRBD1. V lost 1 base and J lost 10; bases outside the gene matches: 11. The CDR3 covers 15 residues. Germline V gives CDR1 SGDLS, CDR2 YYNGEE. CDR3 in amino acids: CASSVLNTGDGEQFF. The CDR3 DNA follows: TGTGCCAGCAGCGTACTAAATACAGGGGATGGGGAGCAGTTCTTC.

This clonotype was seen only a few times. The chain combines TRBV20-1 with TRBJ2-1, with 10 bases lining up with TRBD2. The CDR3 runs to 15 residues. The trim removed 0 bases at V and 9 bases at J, leaving 8 bases unmatched. Per germline, CDR1 DFQATT and CDR2 SNEGSKA (reference sequence). The CDR3 region has the DNA TGCAGTGCTAGAGATCCCGGGTTAGCGGGAGGTGAGCAGTTCTTC. Protein product: CSARDPGLAGGEQFF.

This clonotype appeared many times. The rearrangement links TRBV4-1 to TRBJ2-7; D uncertain. V dropped 0 bases and J dropped 4 bases, with 4 bases sitting between them. The germline V gene encodes CDR1 MGHRA and CDR2 YSYEKL. The CDR3 runs to 12 residues. CDR3 nucleotide sequence: TGCGCCAGCAGCCAAGATCAGTACGAGCAGTACTTC. It yields the protein CASSQDQYEQYF.

V usage is TRBV7-2 and J usage is TRBJ2-3; D is unclear. Trimming stripped 3 bases from V and 4 bases from J, with 8 bases between. CDR3 length: 13 residues. Per germline, CDR1 SGHTA and CDR2 FQGNSA. The CDR3 bases are TGTGCCAGCAGCTTTCGGTCCTCAGATACGCAGTATTTT. Translating it yields CASSFRSSDTQYF.

This clonotype was recorded at least ten times. The rearrangement joins TRBV6-5 to TRBJ2-3; 14 bases agree with TRBD2. In germline, CDR1 is MNHEY, CDR2 SVGAGI. Losses at the gene ends were 6 bases for V and 4 bases for J; bases not matched to a gene: 6. The CDR3 runs 16 residues. The CDR3 sequence is CASSPGTSGSADTQYF. As DNA, the CDR3 is TGTGCCAGCAGCCCCGGGACTAGCGGGAGCGCAGATACGCAGTATTTT.

The rearrangement uses TRBV28 and TRBJ2-4; D tentatively fits TRBD1 or TRBD2 (6 bases each). The CDR3 has 12 residues. V was clipped by 5 bases and J by 15 bases, with 17 bases between them. CDR1 and CDR2 (germline): MDHEN, SYDVKM. CDR3 DNA sequence: TGTGCCAGCAGTGAAGCTCGGGGGCCAAGGTACTTC. As protein: CASSEARGPRYF.

V gene TRBV5-1 combines with J gene TRBJ1-1; D is uncertain. The CDR3 runs 15 residues. Deletions cut 0 bases from V and 0 bases from J, with 9 bases between. CDR1 and CDR2 (germline): SGHRS, YFSETQ. CDR3 nucleotides: TGCGCCAGCAGCTTGGGCCCCGACGTGAACACTGAAGCTTTCTTT. Residues: CASSLGPDVNTEAFF. Full variable domain (remainder filled in from reference TRBV5-1 and TRBJ1-1): KAGVTQTPRYLIKTRGQQVTLSCSPISGHRSVSWYQQTPGQGLQFLFEYFSETQRNKGNFPGRFSGRQFSNSRSEMNVSTLELGDSALYLCASSLGPDVNTEAFFGQGTRLTVV.

A few counts support this clonotype. The CDR3 bases are TGCGCCAGCAGCCCAGCCTCGACTAGCGGGGGTGGTAATGAGCAGTTCTTC. Its protein is CASSPASTSGGGNEQFF. The chain uses TRBV4-1 and TRBJ2-1; 12 bases map to TRBD2. Germline V CDR1 and CDR2: MGHRA, YSYEKL. Trimming cost V 4 bases and J 7 bases; bases outside gene matches: 11. This CDR3 comprises 17 residues.

This clonotype has just a few counts. V gene TRBV7-9 combines with J gene TRBJ2-3; a weak D match, TRBD2 (6 bases). Deletions cut 6 bases from V and 1 base from J, with 17 bases between. Per germline, CDR1 SEHNR and CDR2 FQNEAQ (reference sequence). CDR3 length: 16 residues. CDR3 bases: TGTGCCAGCAGGGGGGATTCTAGCGACCGCACAGATACGCAGTATTTT. Amino acid sequence: CASRGDSSDRTDTQYF.

This clonotype came up a few times. The rearrangement links TRBV20-1 to TRBJ2-3; D tentatively fits TRBD1 or TRBD2 (5 bases each). The CDR3 has 12 amino acids. Germline V lookup: CDR1 DFQATT, CDR2 SNEGSKA (reference sequence). The germline V and J ends were trimmed by 7 bases and 6 bases, with 14 bases remaining between them. The CDR3 region has the DNA TGCAGTGTCAGCCAGGGCGGGGATACGCAGTATTTT. It codes for CSVSQGGDTQYF.

The V and J genes are TRBV3-1 and TRBJ1-2; D gene ambiguous. Per the germline V gene, CDR1 is LGHDT and CDR2 is YNNKEL (reference sequence). The CDR3 runs to 14 residues. V lost 0 bases and J lost 7, with 12 bases in between. CDR3 in amino acids: CASSQEARTGGYTF. The CDR3 DNA sequence: TGTGCCAGCAGCCAAGAAGCCAGGACGGGTGGCTACACCTTC.

The chain carries TRBV7-2 and TRBJ2-3; D may be TRBD2 (6 bases). Germline loops: CDR1 SGHTA, CDR2 FQGNSA. Trimming took 5 bases from V and 2 from J, leaving 20 bases between them. The CDR3 runs 17 residues. The CDR3 spells CASSPVGGAGITDTQYF. CDR3 nucleotide sequence: TGTGCCAGCAGCCCCGTCGGCGGAGCGGGCATCACAGATACGCAGTATTTT.

As regards this clonotype: At one of its ends the junction is not consistent with the germline gene, which may arise from a read error. The V gene is TRBV4-3, the J gene TRBJ2-2; D might be TRBD2 (6 bases). This CDR3 is 16 amino acids long. Looked up from germline, CDR1 is LGHNA and CDR2 is YSLEER. CDR3 residues: CASSQEKRAPTGGLFF. CDR3 DNA: TGCGCCAGCAGCCAAGAAAAGCGGGCCCCGACCGGGGGGCTGTTTTTT.

This clonotype was observed a few times. The rearrangement joins TRBV24-1 to TRBJ2-3; D may correspond to TRBD1 or TRBD2 (5 bases each). V shed 4 bases and J shed 5 bases, with 15 bases lying between them. The V gene's germline CDR1 is KGHDR and CDR2 SFDVKD. The CDR3 loop spans 15 amino acids. CDR3 amino acids: CATSDPRDVGDTQYF. DNA for the CDR3: TGTGCCACCAGTGACCCGAGGGACGTTGGAGATACGCAGTATTTT.

Note on this clonotype: This is likely an artifact of a read error, given a far larger clone one base away. This chain links TRBV12-3 or TRBV12-4 with TRBJ2-1; D is perhaps TRBD2 (6 bases). There are 11 residues in the CDR3. The CDR3 spells CVSSFGGEQFF. Written as DNA, the CDR3 is TGTGTCAGCAGTTTTGGAGGGGAGCAGTTCTTC.

The gene calls are TRBV6-1 and TRBJ1-5; D is undetermined. The ends were cut back, 4 bases at V and 4 bases at J, with 11 bases in the middle. CDR1 and CDR2 from the germline V gene are MNHNS and SASEGT. This CDR3 contains 14 residues. CDR3 DNA: TGTGCCAGCAGTGGCCAGGCCCCAAATCAGCCCCAGCATTTT. This gives the protein CASSGQAPNQPQHF.

To note about this clonotype: One end of the junction fails to match germline, which may point to a read error. The chain couples TRBV5-1 to TRBJ2-7; D gene uncertain. CDR3 length: 13 amino acids. Germline lookup yields CDR1 SGHRS and CDR2 YFSETQ. CDR3 region: CVSSPDDSYEQYF. In DNA form, the CDR3 reads TGCGTCAGCAGCCCCGACGATTCCTACGAGCAGTACTTC.

This clonotype was found a few times. The chain is built from TRBV12-3 or TRBV12-4 and TRBJ1-4, with 9 nucleotides matching TRBD1. V was clipped by 8 bases and J by 10 bases; unmatched bases: 11. The CDR3 spans 14 residues. The CDR3 nucleotides read TGTGCCAGCGTCTCCGGGACAGGGAATTCAAAACTGTTTTTT. Amino acids: CASVSGTGNSKLFF.

Remarks on this clonotype: Sequence at one end of the junction differs from germline and may be a read error. J is TRBJ1-2 and V is TRBV5-5; 8 bases fit TRBD1. The germline gives CDR1 SGHKS, CDR2 YYEKEE (reference sequence). The CDR3 extends over 16 amino acids. The CDR3 reads CASSPFPTQGAYGCTF. The CDR3 DNA follows: TGTGCCAGCAGCCCCTTTCCGACCCAGGGGGCCTATGGCTGCACCTTC.

V and J are TRBV6-5 and TRBJ2-2, with TRBD1 matching over 10 bases. Germline V CDR1 and CDR2: MNHEY, SVGAGI. The length of the CDR3 is 18 residues. Unmatched junction bases numbered 14, after V lost 3 bases and J lost 7 bases. The chain's CDR3 is CASSYTARGQGHGGELFF. The CDR3 bases are TGTGCCAGCAGTTATACGGCCCGGGGACAGGGGCATGGCGGGGAGCTGTTTTTT.

This clonotype was observed once. The chain carries TRBV5-1 and TRBJ1-2, with 7 bases matching TRBD1. CDR3 length: 16 residues. CDR1 is SGHRS and CDR2 is YFSETQ in the germline V gene. The trim removed 4 bases at V and 2 bases at J, leaving 11 bases unmatched. CDR3 DNA: TGCGCCAGCAGCCCCCGGACAGGTCCCGCCAACTATGGCTACACCTTC. It translates to CASSPRTGPANYGYTF.

The V call is TRBV3-1, the J call TRBJ1-4; tentatively, D is TRBD1 (5 bases). CDR3 length: 17 residues. The germline CDR1 and CDR2 sequences are LGHDT and YNNKEL (reference sequence). V lost 3 bases and J 8 bases, leaving 22 bases between the germline ends. In DNA form, the CDR3 reads TGTGCCAGCAGCCATGGCTTTGCGACTGGGACCTTGGAAAAACTGTTTTTT. It specifies CASSHGFATGTLEKLFF.

This clonotype was observed at least ten times. CDR3 nucleotides: TGTGCCAGCAGTCCTACGGGTGAGCAGTTCTTC. Amino acids: CASSPTGEQFF. The chain recombines TRBV12-3 or TRBV12-4 with TRBJ2-1; D ambiguous. The ends were cut back, 5 bases at V and 9 bases at J, with 8 bases in the middle. The CDR3 consists of 11 residues.

The rearrangement links TRBV5-5 to TRBJ2-7; D uncertain. Per the germline V gene, CDR1 is SGHKS and CDR2 is YYEKEE (reference sequence). V gave up 0 bases and J gave up 10 bases, with 11 bases separating them. The CDR3 runs 12 residues. The CDR3 loop is CASSLEVGSQYF. The CDR3 DNA follows: TGTGCCAGCAGCTTGGAGGTGGGGTCCCAGTACTTC. Full variable domain (rest looked up from reference TRBV5-5 and TRBJ2-7): DAGVTQSPTHLIKTRGQQVTLRCSPISGHKSVSWYQQVLGQGPQFIFQYYEKEERGRGNFPDRFSARQFPNYSSELNVNALLLGDSALYLCASSLEVGSQYFGPGTRLTVT.

The V gene is TRBV5-1, the J gene TRBJ1-1, with a tentative D call TRBD1 (6 bases). Germline-derived CDR1 and CDR2 are SGHRS and YFSETQ. The CDR3 sequence is 15 residues long. The V end was cut by 2 bases, the J end by 6 bases, with 17 bases between. The CDR3 protein is CASSFQLAGGAEAFF. The CDR3 DNA is TGCGCCAGCAGCTTCCAACTGGCGGGGGGCGCTGAAGCTTTCTTT.

This clonotype came up a few times. The V call is TRBV12-3 or TRBV12-4, the J call TRBJ2-7, with TRBD1 matching 9 bases. CDR3 length: 16 residues. The trim removed 0 bases at V and 4 bases at J, leaving 7 bases unmatched. The CDR3 spells CASSLATGTGRYEQYF. In DNA form, the CDR3 reads TGTGCCAGCAGTTTAGCCACCGGGACAGGGCGGTACGAGCAGTACTTC.

In this sample, this clonotype turned up a few times. The chain joins TRBV29-1 to TRBJ1-3, with D unresolved. V shed 4 bases and J shed 0 bases, with 7 bases lying between them. The CDR3 length is 13 residues. Germline-derived CDR1 and CDR2 are SQVTM and ANQGSEA. CDR3 sequence (DNA): TGCAGCGTTGGAGACGCCTCTGGAAACACCATATATTTT. This encodes CSVGDASGNTIYF.

This rearrangement joins TRBV10-3 to TRBJ1-1; 10 bases align to TRBD1. After removal of 6 bases from V and 4 bases from J, the junction contained 2 bases not matched to a gene. The CDR3 totals 13 residues. Germline V gene data show CDR1 as ENHRY and CDR2 as SYGVKD. Here the CDR3 DNA reads TGTGCCATCAGCGGACAGGGGGGCACTGAAGCTTTCTTT. This gives the protein CAISGQGGTEAFF.

This chain connects TRBV3-1 to TRBJ2-5, with 9 bases lining up with TRBD2. Per the germline V gene, CDR1 is LGHDT and CDR2 is YNNKEL (reference sequence). With V trimmed by 1 base and J by 5 bases, 2 bases remained unmatched. The CDR3 sequence is 14 residues long. The CDR3: CASSQGLAVETQYF. DNA for the CDR3: TGTGCCAGCAGCCAAGGACTAGCGGTGGAGACCCAGTACTTC.

The chain combines TRBV7-9 with TRBJ2-1, with 8 bases fitting TRBD2. The germline CDR1 and CDR2 sequences are SEHNR and FQNEAQ (reference sequence). Trimming cost V 5 bases and J 9 bases; bases outside gene matches: 15. The CDR3 has 16 residues. The CDR3 DNA reads TGTGCCAGCAGCCGAAAGGTTGGGGTAGCGGGGCTTGAGCAGTTCTTC. This sequence encodes CASSRKVGVAGLEQFF.

The table lists this clonotype with a count of one. V usage is TRBV7-8 and J usage is TRBJ1-2; perhaps TRBD1 as D (6 bases). Between the trimmed V and J ends, which lost 1 base and 3 bases, there was a span of 12 bases. The CDR3 consists of 15 residues. Germline V gene sequence: CDR1 SGHVS, CDR2 FQNEAQ. The CDR3 loop is CASSLEGGHDYGYTF. The DNA of the CDR3 is TGTGCCAGCAGCTTAGAGGGGGGGCATGACTATGGCTACACCTTC.